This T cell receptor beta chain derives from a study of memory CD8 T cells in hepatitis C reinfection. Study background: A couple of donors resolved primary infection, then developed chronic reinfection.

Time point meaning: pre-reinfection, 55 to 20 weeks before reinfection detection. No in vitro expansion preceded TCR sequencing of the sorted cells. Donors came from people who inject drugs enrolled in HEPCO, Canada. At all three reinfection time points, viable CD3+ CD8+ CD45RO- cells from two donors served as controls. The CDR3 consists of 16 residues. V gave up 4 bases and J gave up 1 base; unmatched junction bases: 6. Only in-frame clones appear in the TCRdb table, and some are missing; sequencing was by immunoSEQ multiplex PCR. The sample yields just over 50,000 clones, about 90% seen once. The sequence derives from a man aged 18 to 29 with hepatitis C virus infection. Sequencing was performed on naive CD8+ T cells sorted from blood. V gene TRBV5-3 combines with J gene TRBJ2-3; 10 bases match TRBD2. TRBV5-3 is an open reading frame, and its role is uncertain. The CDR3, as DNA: TGTGCCAGAAGCCTGGACGGGACTAGCGGCACAGATACGCAGTATTTT. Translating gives CARSLDGTSGTDTQYF.